This T cell receptor beta chain was retrieved from a study of T cells in Graves' hyperthyroidism and ophthalmopathy. Notes on the study in general: Expanded thyroid clonotypes (above 0.001) were mostly also found in blood.

Patients aged 18 to 65 had newly diagnosed hyperthyroidism of under 2 months' duration. Clinical symptoms, serum thyroxine, TRAb, thyroid ultrasound and orbital computed tomography informed diagnoses. PBMCs were collected from a 10 ml volume of fresh peripheral blood. This clonotype occurred many times. Its matching antigen is unknown. Template material for amplifying TCR beta CDR3 regions consisted of RNA transcripts. TCR CDR3 underwent first-round RT-PCR with the HTBI primer set. TCRdb re-analysed the multiplex PCR reads in MiXCR, keeping a single row per CDR3 protein. The profile shows around 340,000 distinct CDR3 sequences, around a sixth of them singletons. Input material: blood. The sequence was obtained from a man aged 30-40 years with Graves' hyperthyroidism.

The CDR3 reads CASSLEAGEETQYF. CDR3 bases: TGCGCCAGCAGCTTGGAAGCAGGGGAAGAGACCCAGTACTTC. This rearrangement joins TRBV5-1 to TRBJ2-5; a possible D gene is TRBD1 (6 bases). The CDR3 has 14 residues. V dropped 0 bases and J dropped 3 bases, with 9 bases sitting between them. Germline V gene data show CDR1 as SGHRS and CDR2 as YFSETQ.